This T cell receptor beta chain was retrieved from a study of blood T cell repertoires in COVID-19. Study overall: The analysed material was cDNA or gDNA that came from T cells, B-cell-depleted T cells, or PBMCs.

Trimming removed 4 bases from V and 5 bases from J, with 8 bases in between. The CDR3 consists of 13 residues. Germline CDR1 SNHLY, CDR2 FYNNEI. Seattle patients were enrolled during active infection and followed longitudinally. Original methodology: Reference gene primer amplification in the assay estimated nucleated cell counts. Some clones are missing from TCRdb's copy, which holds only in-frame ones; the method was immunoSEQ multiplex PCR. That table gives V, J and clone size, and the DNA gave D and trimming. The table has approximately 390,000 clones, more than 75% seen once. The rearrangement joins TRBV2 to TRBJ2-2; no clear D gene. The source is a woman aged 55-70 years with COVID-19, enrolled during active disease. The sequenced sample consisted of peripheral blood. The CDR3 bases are TGTGCCAGCAGTGGACATCTTACCGGGGAGCTGTTTTTT. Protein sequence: CASSGHLTGELFF. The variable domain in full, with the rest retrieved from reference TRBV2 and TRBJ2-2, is EPEVTQTPSHQVTQMGQEVILRCVPISNHLYFYWYRQILGQKVEFLVSFYNNEISEKSEIFDDQFSVERPDGSNFTLKIRSTKLEDSAMYFCASSGHLTGELFFGEGSRLTVL.